This T cell receptor (beta chain) was sequenced in a study of shared clonotypes between healthy human individuals. Selected positively for CCR7 and CD45RO-negative, naive CD8 cells excluded terminally differentiated effector memory CD45RA+ cells. The CDR3 consists of 14 residues. Germline-derived CDR1 and CDR2 are MNHEY and SVGAGI. Trimming took off 0 bases at V and 8 bases at J, with 10 bases between the two ends. It was roughly 210 ng DNA, 25,000 to 35,000 T cell genomes, that sorted-subset replicate PCRs used. Clones were read by immunoSEQ multiplex PCR, and TCRdb kept only the in-frame ones, dropping some. Of millions of clones listed, roughly 91% are singletons.

This sequence joins TRBV6-5 and TRBJ1-4; D is unclear. The clonotype comes from a man younger than 35 in good health. Some clones in this sample may be carry-over from other donors' samples. The source material was naive CD8+ T cells from PBMCs. The CDR3 DNA follows: TGTGCCAGCAGTTACTCGATCATGGCAGAAAAACTGTTTTTT. Protein: CASSYSIMAEKLFF.